The 8 T cell receptor beta chains reported below all come from one sample, sequenced in a study of beta chain features in type 1 diabetes (dated by TCRdb to the late 2010s). Results and caveats for the whole study, not just this receptor: A moderate but significant shortening of TCRB CDR3 length was observed in type 1 diabetes patients in all four CD4+ subsets.

These TCRs are of unknown antigen specificity. Library preparation used the immunoSEQ multiplex PCR assay. The High Capacity cDNA Reverse Transcription Kit was used to reverse transcribe all of the isolated RNA, meaning that expressed TCRB transcripts were what got sequenced. Entries here come from immuneACCESS through TCRdb and include only in-frame sequences with V and J called. Some clones fail to appear in such tables; in the studies checked, an unresolved V gene covers under half of the shortfall, and the cause of the remainder is unknown. Here the sample has around 100,000 clones; under 30% occur a single time. The ten largest clonotypes hold 0.5% to 0.55% of the sample. The sequencing sample was made of central memory CD4+ T cells from blood. The receptors were gathered from a woman aged 18-30 years with type 1 diabetes.

This CDR3 is CASMSGTGYQETQYF. In nucleotides, the CDR3 is TGTGCCAGCATGTCCGGGACTGGTTACCAAGAGACCCAGTACTTC. This chain joins TRBV7-9 and TRBJ2-5, with a tentative D call TRBD2 (6 bases). The V end lost 7 bases, the J end lost 0 bases, and 15 bases lay between the germline ends. This CDR3 comprises 15 residues. Germline V CDR1 and CDR2: SEHNR, FQNEAQ (reference sequence).

The sample holds a few counts of this clone. The chain combines TRBV6-6 with TRBJ2-3, with D maybe TRBD1 (5 bases). CDR1 is MNHNY, CDR2 SVGAGI, per germline (reference sequence). There are 12 residues in the CDR3. V gave up 6 bases and J gave up 6 bases, with 10 bases separating them. In DNA, the CDR3 is TGTGCCAGCAGGACACAGGCGGATACGCAGTATTTT. It specifies CASRTQADTQYF.

The rearrangement links TRBV19 to TRBJ2-1, with 11 bases lining up with TRBD2. This CDR3 is 15 amino acids long. In germline, CDR1 is LNHDA, CDR2 SQIVND (reference sequence). V shed 6 bases, J shed 6 bases, and the junction held 7 bases outside the gene matches. CDR3 in DNA: TGTGCCAGTAGACTAGCGGGAGAAGGGGGCAATGAGCAGTTCTTC. This gives the protein CASRLAGEGGNEQFF.

In nucleotides, the CDR3 is TGTGCCAGACGGGTAGTGGGGCCCCTCGGAAACACTGAAGCTTTCTTT. Protein: CARRVVGPLGNTEAFF. This chain joins TRBV21-1 and TRBJ1-1; the table's D call of TRBD1 was not tested on the DNA. TRBV21-1 is tagged as a pseudogene. The CDR3 runs to 16 residues.

The V and J genes are TRBV7-9 and TRBJ1-2, with a weak D call TRBD1 (5 bases). The CDR3 has 12 residues. Per germline, CDR1 SEHNR and CDR2 FQNEAQ (reference sequence). The V end was cut by 3 bases, the J end by 6 bases, with 8 bases between. The CDR3, as DNA: TGTGCCAGCAGCTTCGGGGGAGATGGCTACACCTTC. Residues: CASSFGGDGYTF.

This clone was recorded a few times. The chain is built from TRBV2 and TRBJ1-2, with 9 bases aligning to TRBD1. The J segment lost 5 bases and the V segment lost 1 base, leaving 5 bases of the junction unmatched. This CDR3 has 15 residues. Per the germline V gene, CDR1 is SNHLY and CDR2 is FYNNEI. The CDR3 coding sequence is TGTGCCAGCAGTGAAGGAGGTGACAGGGGGTATGGCTACACCTTC. Amino acid sequence: CASSEGGDRGYGYTF. The variable domain in full, completed from reference TRBV2 and TRBJ1-2, reads EPEVTQTPSHQVTQMGQEVILRCVPISNHLYFYWYRQILGQKVEFLVSFYNNEISEKSEIFDDQFSVERPDGSNFTLKIRSTKLEDSAMYFCASSEGGDRGYGYTFGSGTRLTVV.

A remark on this clone: One end of the junction does not line up with germline, which may come from a read error. This chain links TRBV19 with TRBJ2-4; maybe TRBD2 (7 bases). Germline assignment: CDR1 LNHDA and CDR2 SQIVND (reference sequence). The CDR3 runs to 16 residues. CDR3 sequence reads: CASSIGAPQQGGHLHF. The CDR3 DNA reads TGTGCCAGTAGTATAGGTGCCCCCCAACAGGGAGGGCATTTGCACTTC.

V is TRBV28 and J is TRBJ2-1; TRBD1 matches at 7 bases. The CDR3 has 18 amino acids. The V segment lost 3 bases and the J segment 2 bases; nucleotides outside the gene matches: 13. Germline V CDR1 and CDR2: MDHEN, SYDVKM. CDR3 nucleotide sequence: TGTGCCAGCAGTTTTGGGCGACAGGGAGCCTTAACCTACAATGAGCAGTTCTTC. Amino acid sequence: CASSFGRQGALTYNEQFF. The whole variable domain, filled in from reference TRBV28 and TRBJ2-1, reads DVKVTQSSRYLVKRTGEKVFLECVQDMDHENMFWYRQDPGLGLRLIYFSYDVKMKEKGDIPEGYSVSREKKERFSLILESASTNQTSMYLCASSFGRQGALTYNEQFFGPGTRLTVL.